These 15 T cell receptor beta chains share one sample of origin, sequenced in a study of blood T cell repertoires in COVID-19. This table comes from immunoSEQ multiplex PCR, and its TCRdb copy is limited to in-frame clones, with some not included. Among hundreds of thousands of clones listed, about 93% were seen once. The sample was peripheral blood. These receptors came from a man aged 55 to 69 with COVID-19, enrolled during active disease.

The CDR3 coding sequence is TGCAGTGCTTTCAGGGCTCATGAGCAGTTCTTC. It codes for CSAFRAHEQFF. J is TRBJ2-1 and V is TRBV20-1, with a weak D call TRBD1 (5 bases). This CDR3 comprises 11 residues. Germline V gene data show CDR1 as DFQATT and CDR2 as SNEGSKA (reference sequence). V was cut by 5 bases and J by 8 bases, with 10 bases left in between.

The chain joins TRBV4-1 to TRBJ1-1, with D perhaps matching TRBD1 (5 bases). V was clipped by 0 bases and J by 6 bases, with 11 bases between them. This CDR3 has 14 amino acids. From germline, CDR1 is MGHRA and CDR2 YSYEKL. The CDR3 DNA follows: TGCGCCAGCAGCCAAGAAAGGGGTATTTCTGAAGCTTTCTTT. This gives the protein CASSQERGISEAFF.

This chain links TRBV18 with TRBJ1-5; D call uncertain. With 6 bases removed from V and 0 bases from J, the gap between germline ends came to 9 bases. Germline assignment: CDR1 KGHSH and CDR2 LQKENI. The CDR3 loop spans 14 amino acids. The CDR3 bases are TGTGCCAGCTCTACCGGGGTTAGCAATCAGCCCCAGCATTTT. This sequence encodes CASSTGVSNQPQHF.

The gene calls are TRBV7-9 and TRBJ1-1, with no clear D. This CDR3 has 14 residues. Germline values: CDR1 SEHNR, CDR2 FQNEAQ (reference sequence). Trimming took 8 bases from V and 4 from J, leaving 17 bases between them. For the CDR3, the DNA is TGTGCCAGCGCTAATTCTCCACCAGGCACTGAAGCTTTCTTT. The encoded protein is CASANSPPGTEAFF.

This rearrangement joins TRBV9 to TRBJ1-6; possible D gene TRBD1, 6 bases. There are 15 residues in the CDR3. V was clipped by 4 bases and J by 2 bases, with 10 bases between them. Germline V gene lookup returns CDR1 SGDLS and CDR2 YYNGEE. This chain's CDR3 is CASSPGQTYNSPLHF. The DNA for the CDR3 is TGTGCCAGCAGCCCAGGACAGACCTATAATTCACCCCTCCACTTT.

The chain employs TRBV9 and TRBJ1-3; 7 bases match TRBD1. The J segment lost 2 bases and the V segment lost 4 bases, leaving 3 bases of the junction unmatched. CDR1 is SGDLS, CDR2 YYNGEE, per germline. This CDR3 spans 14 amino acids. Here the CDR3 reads CASSTTGTGNTIYF. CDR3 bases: TGTGCCAGCAGCACGACAGGGACTGGAAACACCATATATTTT.

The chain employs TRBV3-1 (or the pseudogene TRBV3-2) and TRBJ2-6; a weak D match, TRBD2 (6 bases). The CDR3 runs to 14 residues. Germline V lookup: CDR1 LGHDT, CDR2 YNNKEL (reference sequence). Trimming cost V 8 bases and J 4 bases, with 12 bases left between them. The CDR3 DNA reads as TGTGCCAGCCGGGAGTTCGCGGGGGCCAACGTCCTGACTTTC. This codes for CASREFAGANVLTF.

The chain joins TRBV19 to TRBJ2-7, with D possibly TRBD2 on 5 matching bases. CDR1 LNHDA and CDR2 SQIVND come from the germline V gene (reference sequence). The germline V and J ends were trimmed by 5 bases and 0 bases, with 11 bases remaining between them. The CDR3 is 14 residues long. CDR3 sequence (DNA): TGTGCCAGTAGTCCGAGGGTCAACTCCTACGAGCAGTACTTC. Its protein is CASSPRVNSYEQYF.

CDR3 in DNA: TGTGCCAGCAACGACAGGGGGAAACAGCCCCAGCATTTT. This sequence encodes CASNDRGKQPQHF. The chain combines TRBV2 with TRBJ1-5; TRBD1 matches 9 bases. Germline assignment: CDR1 SNHLY and CDR2 FYNNEI. Germline trimming cut 7 bases from V and 7 bases from J; bases unmatched to any gene: 5. This CDR3 comprises 13 residues.

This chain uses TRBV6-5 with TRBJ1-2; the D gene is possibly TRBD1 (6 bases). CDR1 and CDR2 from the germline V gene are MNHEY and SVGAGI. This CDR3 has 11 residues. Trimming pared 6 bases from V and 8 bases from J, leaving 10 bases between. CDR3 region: CASRSGVGYTF. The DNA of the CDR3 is TGTGCCAGCAGATCAGGGGTGGGCTACACCTTC.

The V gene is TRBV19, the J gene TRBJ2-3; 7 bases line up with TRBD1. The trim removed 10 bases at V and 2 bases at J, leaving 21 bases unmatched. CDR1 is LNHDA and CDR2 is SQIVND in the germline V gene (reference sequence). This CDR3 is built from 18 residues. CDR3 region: CATADGGRGNRYTDTQYF. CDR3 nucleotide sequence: TGTGCCACCGCAGATGGGGGCAGGGGGAACAGATACACAGATACGCAGTATTTT.

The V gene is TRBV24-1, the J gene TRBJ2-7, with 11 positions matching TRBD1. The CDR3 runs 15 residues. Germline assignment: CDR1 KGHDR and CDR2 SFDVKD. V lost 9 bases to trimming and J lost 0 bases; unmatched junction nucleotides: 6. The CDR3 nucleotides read TGTGCCACCGAGGCCGGGACAGGGGGCTCCTACGAGCAGTACTTC. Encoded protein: CATEAGTGGSYEQYF.

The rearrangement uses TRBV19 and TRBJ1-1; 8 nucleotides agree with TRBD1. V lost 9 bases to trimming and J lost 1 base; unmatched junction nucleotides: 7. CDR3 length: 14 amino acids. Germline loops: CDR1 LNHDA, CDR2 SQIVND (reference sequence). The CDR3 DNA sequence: TGTGCCAGCGACGCAGGGGGCCGGAACACTGAAGCTTTCTTT. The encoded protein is CASDAGGRNTEAFF.

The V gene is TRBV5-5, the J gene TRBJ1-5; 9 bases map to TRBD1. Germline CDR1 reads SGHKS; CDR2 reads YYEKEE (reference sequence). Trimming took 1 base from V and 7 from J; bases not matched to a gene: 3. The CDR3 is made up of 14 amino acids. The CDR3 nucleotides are TGTGCCAGCAGCTTGACAGGGGGCGGGCAGCCCCAGCATTTT. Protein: CASSLTGGGQPQHF.

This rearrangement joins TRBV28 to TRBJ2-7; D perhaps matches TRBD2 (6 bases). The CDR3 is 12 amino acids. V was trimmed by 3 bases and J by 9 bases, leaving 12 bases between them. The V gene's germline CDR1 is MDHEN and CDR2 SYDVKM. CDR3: CASSLGGGGQYF. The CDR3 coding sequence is TGTGCCAGCAGTTTGGGGGGTGGCGGGCAGTACTTC.